A selection of T cell receptor beta chains follows, all from one sample in a study of shared clonotypes between healthy human individuals. Generated by immunoSEQ multiplex PCR, the TCRdb table keeps only in-frame clones and is missing some. The repertoire has more than 2 million clones, roughly 95% of them found once; the top ten carry approximately 0.13%. Sample: naive CD4+ T cells sorted from blood. All receptors come from a young man in good health. CDR3s include the opening cysteine and the closing phenylalanine or tryptophan. A D gene is named only where the DNA matches it firmly. Not every row has a clone size; where given, it reads once, few, many or a size class.

.	TRBV10-3	TRBJ1-1	.	CAISEGKGGEAFF	TGTGCCATCAGTGAGGGGAAAGGGGGTGAAGCTTTCTTT
TRBD2	TRBV6-5	TRBJ2-1	.	CASSLSGGTYNEQFF	TGTGCCAGCAGTTTAAGCGGGGGAACCTACAATGAGCAGTTCTTC
.	TRBV5-1	TRBJ2-2	.	CASSPISNTGELFF	TGCGCCAGCAGCCCGATATCGAACACCGGGGAGCTGTTTTTT
.	TRBV18	TRBJ2-2	.	CASSPPRPNTGELFF	TGTGCCAGCTCACCACCTAGACCAAACACCGGGGAGCTGTTTTTT
.	TRBV5-1	TRBJ2-5	.	CASSLWQQETQYF	TGCGCCAGCAGCTTGTGGCAGCAAGAGACCCAGTACTTC
.	TRBV7-9	TRBJ1-2	.	CASRPRGDGYGYTF	TGTGCCAGCCGCCCAAGGGGAGATGGGTATGGCTACACCTTC
.	TRBV6-1	TRBJ2-1	once	CASSDALRFSYNEQFF	TGTGCCAGCAGTGACGCTCTCAGGTTCTCCTACAATGAGCAGTTCTTC
TRBD2	TRBV5-1	TRBJ2-3	.	CASNIFGGGFADTQYF	TGCGCCAGCAACATCTTTGGCGGGGGGTTCGCAGATACGCAGTATTTT
.	TRBV28	TRBJ2-5	.	CAIARAGPETQYF	TGTGCCATCGCTCGGGCGGGGCCAGAGACCCAGTACTTC
.	TRBV5-4	TRBJ2-7	once	CASSLNAGSQFEQYF	TGTGCCAGCAGCTTGAACGCGGGAAGTCAGTTCGAGCAGTACTTC
.	TRBV7-6	TRBJ2-2	once	CASSLSAGELFF	TGTGCCAGCAGCTTATCCGCCGGGGAGCTGTTTTTT
.	TRBV30	TRBJ2-7	.	CAWSLGTFYYEQYF	TGTGCCTGGAGCCTTGGGACCTTTTACTACGAGCAGTACTTC
.	TRBV5-4	TRBJ2-5	.	CASSLASFQETQYF	TGTGCCAGCAGCTTGGCCAGCTTCCAAGAGACCCAGTACTTC
TRBD1	TRBV5-1	TRBJ2-7	.	CASSASGTGQSYEQYF	TGCGCCAGCAGCGCGTCCGGGACAGGGCAGTCCTACGAGCAGTACTTC
.	TRBV20-1	TRBJ2-7	once	CSAIEGIEQYF	TGCAGTGCTATAGAGGGGATCGAGCAGTACTTC
.	TRBV5-4	TRBJ2-7	.	CASSPGGGSSYEQYF	TGTGCCAGCAGCCCTGGGGGGGGCAGCTCCTACGAGCAGTACTTC
TRBD2	TRBV2	TRBJ2-7	.	CAGRGLAGTGQYF	TGTGCCGGCCGGGGACTAGCGGGAACGGGGCAGTACTTC
.	TRBV10-3	TRBJ2-7	.	CAISEPSHNYEQYF	TGTGCCATCAGTGAGCCCAGTCATAACTACGAGCAGTACTTC
.	TRBV5-4	TRBJ2-1	.	CASSLLPFSSYNEQFF	TGTGCCAGCAGCTTACTACCTTTCAGCTCCTACAATGAGCAGTTCTTC
.	TRBV4-1	TRBJ2-7	.	CASSQGGGLGEQYF	TGCGCCAGCAGCCAAGGGGGGGGGCTCGGCGAGCAGTACTTC
.	TRBV28	TRBJ2-1	.	CASSSQGLSSNEQFF	TGTGCCAGCAGTTCCCAGGGTCTGTCCTCCAATGAGCAGTTCTTC
.	TRBV4-1	TRBJ1-1	.	CASSQDGTWGTEAFF	TGCGCCAGCAGCCAAGACGGTACTTGGGGGACTGAAGCTTTCTTT
TRBD1	TRBV9	TRBJ1-6	few	CASSVTDREHSPLHF	TGTGCCAGCAGCGTTACGGACAGGGAGCATTCACCCCTCCACTTT
TRBD1	TRBV4-2	TRBJ1-2	.	CASSQQGAWGYTF	TGTGCCAGCAGCCAACAGGGGGCGTGGGGCTACACCTTC
.	TRBV6-1	TRBJ2-3	.	CASSEARAGGADTQYF	TGTGCCAGCAGTGAAGCGCGGGCAGGGGGGGCAGATACGCAGTATTTT
TRBD1	TRBV19	TRBJ1-6	.	CASSIEGQGNSPLHF	TGTGCCAGTAGTATAGAAGGACAGGGTAATTCACCCCTCCACTTT
TRBD1	TRBV7-2	TRBJ1-2	.	CASSLPAGGTPYGYTF	TGTGCCAGCAGCTTACCGGCAGGGGGGACCCCCTATGGCTACACCTTC
TRBD2	TRBV9	TRBJ2-1	.	CASSPRTSGRTYNEQFF	TGTGCCAGCAGCCCCCGGACTAGCGGGAGGACCTACAATGAGCAGTTCTTC
TRBD1	TRBV19	TRBJ1-4	.	CASSETGFGYEKLFF	TGTGCCAGTAGCGAGACAGGGTTTGGATATGAAAAACTGTTTTTT
TRBD1	TRBV7-2	TRBJ2-7	.	CASSLDRGYEQYF	TGTGCCAGCAGCTTAGACAGGGGGTACGAGCAGTACTTC
TRBD2	TRBV11-2	TRBJ2-7	once	CASSAGLAVLYEQYF	TGTGCCAGCAGCGCGGGACTAGCGGTTCTCTACGAGCAGTACTTC
TRBD1	TRBV5-1	TRBJ2-7	once	CASSLGAGGAYEQYF	TGCGCCAGCAGCTTGGGGGCAGGGGGCGCCTACGAGCAGTACTTC
.	TRBV30	TRBJ2-5	.	CAWSVSRVETQYF	TGTGCCTGGAGTGTTTCCAGGGTGGAGACCCAGTACTTC
.	TRBV21-1	TRBJ2-7	.	CASSKDGRTSGSWGYEQYF	TGTGCCAGCAGCAAAGATGGTCGGACTAGCGGTTCCTGGGGCTACGAGCAGTACTTC
.	TRBV30	TRBJ1-5	.	CAWRGGGSVNQPQHF	TGTGCCTGGAGGGGCGGGGGTAGCGTCAATCAGCCCCAGCATTTT
.	TRBV29-1	TRBJ2-1	once	CSVCPRLSTHEQFF	TGCAGCGTTTGTCCGAGACTATCGACCCATGAGCAGTTCTTC
TRBD1	TRBV2	TRBJ1-2	.	CASSDREIYGYTF	TGTGCCAGCAGCGACAGGGAGATCTATGGCTACACCTTC
TRBD1	TRBV25-1	TRBJ2-6	.	CASSETGPGANVLTF	TGTGCCAGCAGTGAGACAGGGCCCGGGGCCAACGTCCTGACTTTC
.	TRBV29-1	TRBJ1-2	.	CSVEDSARGRNYGYTF	TGCAGCGTTGAAGATTCAGCCCGGGGGCGCAACTATGGCTACACCTTC
TRBD2	TRBV2	TRBJ2-1	.	CASSEAGDSEQFF	TGTGCCAGCAGCGAAGCGGGAGATAGTGAGCAGTTCTTC